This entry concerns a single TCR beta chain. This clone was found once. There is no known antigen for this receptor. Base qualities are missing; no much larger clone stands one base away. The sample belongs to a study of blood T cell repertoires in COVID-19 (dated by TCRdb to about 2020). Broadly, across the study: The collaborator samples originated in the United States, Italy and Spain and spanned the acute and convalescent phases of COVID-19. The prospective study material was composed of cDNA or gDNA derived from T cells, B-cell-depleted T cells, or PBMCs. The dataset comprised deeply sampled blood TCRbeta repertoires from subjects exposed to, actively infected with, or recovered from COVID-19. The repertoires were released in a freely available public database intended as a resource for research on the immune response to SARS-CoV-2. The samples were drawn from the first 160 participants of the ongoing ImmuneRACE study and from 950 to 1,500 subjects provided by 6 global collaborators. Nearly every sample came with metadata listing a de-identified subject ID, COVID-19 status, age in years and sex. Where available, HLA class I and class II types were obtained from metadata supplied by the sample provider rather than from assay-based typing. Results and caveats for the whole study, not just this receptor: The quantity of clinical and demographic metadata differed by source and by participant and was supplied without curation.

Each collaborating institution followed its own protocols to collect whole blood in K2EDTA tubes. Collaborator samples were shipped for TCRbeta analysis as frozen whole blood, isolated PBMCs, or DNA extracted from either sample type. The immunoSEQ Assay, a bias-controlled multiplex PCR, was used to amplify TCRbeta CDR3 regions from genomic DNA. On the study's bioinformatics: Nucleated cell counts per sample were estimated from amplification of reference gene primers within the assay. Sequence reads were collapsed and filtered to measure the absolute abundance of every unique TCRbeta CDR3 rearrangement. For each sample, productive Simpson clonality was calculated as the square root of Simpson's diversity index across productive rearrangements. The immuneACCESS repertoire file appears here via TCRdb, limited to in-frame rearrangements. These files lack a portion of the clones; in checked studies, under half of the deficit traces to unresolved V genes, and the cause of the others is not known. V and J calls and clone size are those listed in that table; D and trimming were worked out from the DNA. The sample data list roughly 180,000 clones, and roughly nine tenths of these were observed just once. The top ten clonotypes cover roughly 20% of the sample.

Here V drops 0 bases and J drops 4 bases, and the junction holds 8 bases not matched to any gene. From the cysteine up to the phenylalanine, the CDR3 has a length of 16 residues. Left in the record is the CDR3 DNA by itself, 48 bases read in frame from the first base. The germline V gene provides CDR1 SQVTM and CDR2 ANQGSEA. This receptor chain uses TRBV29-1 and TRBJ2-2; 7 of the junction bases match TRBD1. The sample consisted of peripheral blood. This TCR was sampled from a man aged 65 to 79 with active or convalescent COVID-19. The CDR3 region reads CSVEDRQGRVTGELFF. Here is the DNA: TGCAGCGTTGAAGATCGACAGGGTCGGGTCACCGGGGAGCTGTTTTTT.